This T cell receptor (beta chain) was sequenced for a study of cytomegalovirus exposure and HLA in healthy donors. Germline CDR1 SNHLY, CDR2 FYNNEI. This CDR3 is built from 13 residues. Trimming pared 5 bases from V and 5 bases from J, leaving 10 bases between. On this clone itself: Its antigen is as yet unknown.

Likely unrecorded immune exposures existed in these nominally healthy donors. Whole-study findings and limits: Owing to their indistinguishability, certain V segments, notably TRBV6-2 and TRBV6-3, were excluded.

PCR primers comprised 60 Vbeta and 13 Jbeta primers. Assay: immunoSEQ multiplex PCR; the TCRdb copy retains only in-frame clones and omits some. This table has about 140,000 clones, around three quarters appearing once. Sequenced sample: PBMCs. This chain connects TRBV2 to TRBJ1-5; the D gene is possibly TRBD1 (5 bases). The clonotype was recovered from a man aged 30 to 45 in good health and CMV-seronegative. The CDR3 is CASSKGEDQPQHF. DNA for the CDR3: TGTGCCAGCAGTAAAGGGGAGGATCAGCCCCAGCATTTT.